The 20 T cell receptor beta chains presented below share a single source sample, sequenced in a study of human T cells and chemical hapten exposure. MiXCR, run by TCRdb on the RACE reads, gives a single entry per CDR3 protein. The sample includes about 380,000 distinct CDR3 sequences, more than 4.5% of them seen just once. Time point meaning: patch test 1, 2 weeks after DPC sensitization. Documented treatment: therapeutic diphenylcyclopropenone sensitization with weekly scalp DPC. This specimen was whole blood, taken in connection with sensitization to the hapten diphenylcyclopropenone (DPC). These receptors were taken from a woman aged 45-60 years with alopecia areata. Some clones in this sample may be carry-over from other donors' samples.

This clonotype was picked up a small number of times. A junction end diverges from the germline sequence, so it may reflect a read error. The gene calls are TRBV15 and TRBJ2-4; 7 nucleotides match TRBD1. CDR1 is LNHNV, CDR2 YYDKDF, per germline (reference sequence). CDR3 length: 17 amino acids. The CDR3 loop reads CATSGEWDSVAKNIQYF. DNA for the CDR3: TGTGCCACCAGCGGAGAATGGGACAGTGTAGCCAAAAACATTCAGTACTTC. Combining the CDR3 with reference TRBV15 and TRBJ2-4 gives the whole variable domain DAMVIQNPRYQVTQFGKPVTLSCSQTLNHNVMYWYQQKSSQAPKLLFHYYDKDFNNEADTPDNFQSRRPNTSFCFLDIRSPGLGDTAMYLCATSGEWDSVAKNIQYFGAGTRLSVL.

In this sample, this clonotype turned up many times. The chain uses TRBV12-3 or TRBV12-4 and TRBJ2-7; D call uncertain. V shed 4 bases and J shed 2 bases, with 12 bases lying between them. The CDR3 is 14 residues long. The CDR3 bases are TGTGCCAGCAGTTCGTCGGTCAGAACCTACGAGCAGTACTTC. Protein sequence: CASSSSVRTYEQYF.

This clonotype was seen ten or more times. The rearrangement uses TRBV13 and TRBJ1-1; TRBD1 might be the D (5 bases). The V gene's germline CDR1 is PRHDT and CDR2 FYEKMQ (reference sequence). V shed 6 bases and J shed 0 bases, with 14 bases lying between them. This CDR3 comprises 15 residues. The CDR3 loop is CASSRSDSMNTEAFF. The CDR3 DNA reads as TGTGCCAGCAGTCGATCAGACAGCATGAACACTGAAGCTTTCTTT.

This clonotype was counted ten times or more. The chain joins TRBV20-1 to TRBJ2-1; D unclear. The length of the CDR3 is 13 residues. Between the trimmed V and J ends, which lost 2 bases and 4 bases, there was a span of 9 bases. The germline V gene has CDR1 DFQATT and CDR2 SNEGSKA (reference sequence). The CDR3 DNA sequence: TGCAGTGCTAGAAAAGGAGCATACAATGAGCAGTTCTTC. Translated: CSARKGAYNEQFF.

The chain links TRBV4-3 to TRBJ2-7; D is tentatively TRBD1 or TRBD2 (6 bases each). In germline, CDR1 is LGHNA, CDR2 YSLEER. The CDR3 length is 17 residues. Trimming stripped 2 bases from V and 4 bases from J, with 21 bases between. The DNA for the CDR3 is TGCGCCAGCAGCCAACGCGCCTTAGGGGGGCGAATATACGAGCAGTACTTC. Translated: CASSQRALGGRIYEQYF.

The chain recombines TRBV21-1 with TRBJ1-1; the table's D gene call, TRBD1, was not cross checked with the DNA. TRBV21-1 is flagged as a pseudogene. CDR3 length: 18 amino acids. The CDR3 region is CASSKEGAGSYRDTEAFF. The CDR3 bases are TGTGCCAGCAGCAAAGAAGGGGCAGGGAGTTATCGGGACACTGAAGCTTTCTTT.

This clonotype was seen more than once but under ten times. The CDR3: CASTLKPFFSGGIQYF. The CDR3 nucleotides read TGTGCCAGCACCTTAAAACCCTTTTTTTCGGGGGGCATTCAGTACTTC. The chain uses TRBV21-1 and TRBJ2-4; the table assigns TRBD1, which was not confirmed against the DNA. TRBV21-1 is marked as a pseudogene. CDR3 length: 16 amino acids.

The chain is built from TRBV28 and TRBJ2-3, with D tentatively TRBD2 (7 bases). The V gene's germline CDR1 is MDHEN and CDR2 SYDVKM. The length of the CDR3 is 12 residues. Trimming took 10 bases from V and 6 from J, leaving 14 bases between them. CDR3 amino acids: CAIRGGSDTQYF. CDR3 nucleotides: TGTGCCATCAGGGGCGGGAGTGATACGCAGTATTTT.

With respect to this clonotype: At one boundary the junction diverges from the germline segment, which might be a read error. The chain joins TRBV3-1 to TRBJ2-3; TRBD2 matches at 7 bases. CDR3 length: 13 amino acids. CDR1 is LGHDT, CDR2 YNNKEL, per germline (reference sequence). This CDR3 is CASSQEMAGVRRF. The DNA for the CDR3 is TGTGCCAGCAGCCAAGAGATGGCGGGAGTACGACGTTTT.

A few counts support this clonotype. The chain carries TRBV28 and TRBJ2-5; unclear D gene. Germline CDR1 MDHEN, CDR2 SYDVKM. V was clipped by 3 bases and J by 2 bases, with 13 bases between them. CDR3 length: 15 residues. CDR3 sequence reads: CASSLGAEIQETQYF. For the CDR3, the DNA is TGTGCCAGCAGTTTGGGCGCGGAGATACAAGAGACCCAGTACTTC.

The rearrangement joins TRBV6-2 or TRBV6-3 to TRBJ2-1; D may match TRBD1 or TRBD2 (5 bases each). Germline V gives CDR1 MNHEY, CDR2 SVGEGT. V was pared by 6 bases and J by 5 bases, with 11 bases between. The CDR3 is 13 amino acids. CDR3 residues: CASSWDRDNEQFF. The CDR3 region has the DNA TGTGCCAGCAGCTGGGACCGGGACAATGAGCAGTTCTTC.

This clonotype has only a few counts. The CDR3 bases are TGTGCCAGCAGTTCCAACCCGGGACCGTCAGATACGCAGTATTTT. Its translation: CASSSNPGPSDTQYF. V gene TRBV12-3 or TRBV12-4 combines with J gene TRBJ2-3; D tentatively fits TRBD1 or TRBD2 (5 bases each). This CDR3 contains 15 residues. With 4 bases removed from V and 4 bases from J, the gap between germline ends came to 15 bases.

This clonotype was seen repeatedly, ten times or more. The chain couples TRBV7-2 to TRBJ2-1; D is ambiguous. This CDR3 comprises 14 residues. Trimming removed 5 bases from V and 6 bases from J, with 14 bases in between. Germline CDR1 is SGHTA and CDR2 is FQGNSA. The CDR3 bases are TGTGCCAGCAGCCCCTTAATCGCTCTCAATGAGCAGTTCTTC. This codes for CASSPLIALNEQFF.

Many counts were recorded for this clonotype. The genes are TRBV10-3 and TRBJ1-1, with D perhaps matching TRBD1 (6 bases). Germline CDR1 ENHRY, CDR2 SYGVKD. Deletions cut 6 bases from V and 1 base from J, with 6 bases between. The length of the CDR3 is 12 residues. In nucleotides, the CDR3 is TGTGCCATCAGGGGACAGAACACTGAAGCTTTCTTT. Amino acid sequence: CAIRGQNTEAFF.

This sequence joins TRBV27 and TRBJ2-7, with a weak D call TRBD2 (6 bases). This CDR3 comprises 12 residues. Germline CDR1 is MNHEY and CDR2 is SMNVEV (reference sequence). Trimming took off 4 bases at V and 6 bases at J, with 10 bases between the two ends. CDR3 sequence reads: CASSWRGSEQYF. CDR3 nucleotide sequence: TGTGCCAGCAGTTGGAGGGGTTCCGAGCAGTACTTC.

The gene calls are TRBV20-1 and TRBJ1-4; TRBD1 matches 9 bases. CDR1 and CDR2 from the germline V gene are DFQATT and SNEGSKA (reference sequence). Germline trimming cut 0 bases from V and 8 bases from J; bases unmatched to any gene: 16. The CDR3 is made up of 18 amino acids. This chain's CDR3 is CSARDNPGTGRYLEKLFF. The CDR3, as DNA: TGCAGTGCTAGAGATAACCCCGGGACAGGGAGGTACTTAGAAAAACTGTTTTTT.

This clonotype turned up a few times. At one of its ends the junction is not consistent with the germline gene, which may arise from a read error. V is TRBV30 and J is TRBJ2-3, with a possible D match to TRBD2 (5 bases). Germline loops: CDR1 GTSNPN, CDR2 SVGIG (reference sequence). The CDR3 consists of 13 residues. The CDR3 region has the DNA TGTGCCTGGGCCCTTTCTAGCACCGATACGCAGTATTTT. This encodes CAWALSSTDTQYF.

This clonotype was observed a handful of times. The chain recombines TRBV6-5 with TRBJ2-5, with a weak D call TRBD2 (6 bases). CDR1 MNHEY and CDR2 SVGAGI come from the germline V gene. Trimming removed 4 bases at V and 5 bases at J, with 14 bases between. The CDR3 has 14 residues. CDR3 nucleotide sequence: TGTGCCAGCAGTTCCTCCCGAGGAGGGGAGACCCAGTACTTC. Translated, it gives CASSSSRGGETQYF.

This clonotype has at least ten counts. Here the CDR3 reads CASSLGTSAPGTGELFF. The DNA of the CDR3 is TGTGCCAGCAGCTTAGGGACTAGCGCCCCCGGCACCGGGGAGCTGTTTTTT. This rearrangement joins TRBV5-4 to TRBJ2-2; 10 bases line up with TRBD2. Germline lookup yields CDR1 SGHNT and CDR2 YYREEE (reference sequence). Losses at the gene ends were 2 bases for V and 4 bases for J; bases not matched to a gene: 8. This CDR3 has 17 residues.

This clonotype has ten or more counts. J is TRBJ1-4 and V is TRBV6-2 or TRBV6-3; weak D call: TRBD1 (5 bases). V was trimmed by 6 bases and J by 5 bases, leaving 13 bases between them. The length of the CDR3 is 14 residues. Germline CDR1 is MNHEY and CDR2 is SVGEGT. CDR3 sequence reads: CASRTTASNEKLFF. As DNA, the CDR3 is TGTGCCAGCAGAACGACAGCTAGCAATGAAAAACTGTTTTTT.